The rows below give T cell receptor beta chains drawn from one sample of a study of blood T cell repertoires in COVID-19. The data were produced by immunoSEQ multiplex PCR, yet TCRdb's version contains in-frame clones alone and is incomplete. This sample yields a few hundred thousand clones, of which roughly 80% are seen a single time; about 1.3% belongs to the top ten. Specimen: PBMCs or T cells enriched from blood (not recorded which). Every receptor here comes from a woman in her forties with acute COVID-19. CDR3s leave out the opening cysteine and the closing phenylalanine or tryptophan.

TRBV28,ASSFGRARSGNTIY
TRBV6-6,ASSYSSGPRYEQY
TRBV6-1,ASSENTGTDTQY
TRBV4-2,ASSPNGGRLNTEAF
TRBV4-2,ASSQGGTPPGELF
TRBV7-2,ASSSGTNYGYT
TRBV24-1,ATSDGLAGVYTGELF
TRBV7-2,ASSLGGLAAETQY
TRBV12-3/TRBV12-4,ATRGPGANVLT
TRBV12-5,ASGLSAGNTGELF
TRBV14,ASSQGRQTHTGELF
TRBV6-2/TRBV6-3,ASSYATPTGTINQPQH
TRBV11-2,ASSLQGKTNEKLF
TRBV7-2,ASSLDAAQGTGELF
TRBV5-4,ASSLVRGASTDTQY
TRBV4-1,ASTQEGRSNSPLH
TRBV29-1,SATRAGPEGTGELF
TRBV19,ASSQKGTGGKEY
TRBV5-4,ASSSTGTLDSPLH
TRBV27,ASSTTSRGLVISYEQY
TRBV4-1,ASSQEAGLEVYEQF
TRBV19,ASSSRVGTEAF
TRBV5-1,ASSFEVDQETQY
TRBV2,ASSAGGGNQPQH
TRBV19,ASAVEPYGYT
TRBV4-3,ASSQEGQAGVTGELF
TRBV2,ASSEGGSYGYT
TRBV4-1,ASSHPFGELF
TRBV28,ASSATGTGAGKLF
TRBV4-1,ASSLRWGLAVYNEQF
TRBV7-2,ASSLNREDGNTIY